These 18 T cell receptor beta chains were sequenced from one sample in a study of control samples from healthy donors and cancer patients (dated by TCRdb to the early 2020s). To prepare the library, the immunoSEQ multiplex PCR assay was applied. Drawn from immuneACCESS, this table holds only the in-frame rearrangements with V and J called that TCRdb kept. Clones are partly lost; checked studies trace under half to an unresolved V gene and leave the rest unexplained. This sample holds some 120,000 clones; approximately 92% were observed only once. The ten largest clonotypes hold about 1.1% of the sample. The specimen sequenced was PBMCs. These receptors were taken from a woman aged 45-65 years with colorectal cancer.

The J gene is TRBJ2-1, the V gene TRBV5-4; TRBD2 agrees at 9 bases. CDR1 is SGHNT, CDR2 YYREEE, per germline (reference sequence). J was trimmed by 5 bases and V by 4 bases; bases with no gene match: 4. The CDR3 runs to 14 residues. CDR3 loop: CASSRTSEDNEQFF. CDR3 bases: TGTGCCAGCAGCCGGACTAGCGAAGACAATGAGCAGTTCTTC.

This clone was recorded once. V usage is TRBV2 and J usage is TRBJ1-3; possibly TRBD1 for D (5 bases). V was shortened by 7 bases and J by 0 bases, with 16 bases between the two germline ends. Germline V gene sequence: CDR1 SNHLY, CDR2 FYNNEI. CDR3 size: 16 residues. CDR3 sequence reads: CASTRGRDYSGNTIYF. The CDR3, as DNA: TGTGCCAGCACGAGGGGCAGGGACTACTCTGGAAACACCATATATTTT.

This chain links TRBV9 with TRBJ1-4; D is perhaps TRBD1 (6 bases). The CDR3 extends over 16 amino acids. V lost 3 bases and J 7 bases, leaving 19 bases between the germline ends. The germline V gene encodes CDR1 SGDLS and CDR2 YYNGEE. The CDR3 loop is CASSASITGSGEKLFF. In DNA, the CDR3 is TGTGCCAGCAGCGCCTCAATTACAGGGAGCGGTGAAAAACTGTTTTTT.

This chain links TRBV3-1 (or the pseudogene TRBV3-2) with TRBJ1-1, with no clear D. The CDR3 is 15 amino acids. V was pared by 4 bases and J by 1 base, with 13 bases between. CDR1 and CDR2 (germline): LGHDT, YNNKEL (reference sequence). The CDR3 DNA follows: TGTGCCAGCAGCCCAGGCACCTCATGGAACACTGAAGCTTTCTTT. Translation gives CASSPGTSWNTEAFF.

V usage is TRBV3-1 (or the pseudogene TRBV3-2) and J usage is TRBJ1-6, with TRBD1 as a possible D gene (5 bases). CDR1 and CDR2 from the germline V gene are LGHDT and YNNKEL (reference sequence). This CDR3 comprises 17 residues. V lost 1 base and J 3 bases, leaving 13 bases between the germline ends. The CDR3 sequence is CASSQGMAGSYNSPLHF. The CDR3 DNA reads TGTGCCAGCAGCCAAGGGATGGCAGGGAGCTATAATTCACCCCTCCACTTT.

V gene TRBV5-5 combines with J gene TRBJ2-3; D is unclear. Germline CDR1 reads SGHKS; CDR2 reads YYEKEE (reference sequence). Trimming took 4 bases from V and 4 from J, leaving 19 bases between them. CDR3 size: 16 residues. The CDR3 protein is CASSLGPDRQADTQYF. CDR3 nucleotide sequence: TGTGCCAGCAGCCTGGGCCCCGATCGGCAGGCAGATACGCAGTATTTT.

The chain combines TRBV11-2 with TRBJ2-7; D is uncertain. Between the trimmed V and J ends, which lost 2 bases and 7 bases, there was a span of 9 bases. Germline assignment: CDR1 SGHAT and CDR2 FQNNGV. The CDR3 spans 12 residues. The CDR3 sequence is CASSLNRREQYF. The CDR3 DNA is TGTGCCAGCAGCTTAAACAGAAGAGAGCAGTACTTC.

This clone is a singleton in its sample. This rearrangement joins TRBV19 to TRBJ1-1, with D tentatively TRBD1 (5 bases). Trimming pared 7 bases from V and 4 bases from J, leaving 16 bases between. Germline lookup yields CDR1 LNHDA and CDR2 SQIVND (reference sequence). The CDR3 spans 14 residues. CDR3 region: CASTPGPGATEAFF. CDR3 bases: TGTGCCAGTACCCCGGGTCCTGGGGCCACTGAAGCTTTCTTT.

The CDR3 DNA sequence: TGTGCCAGCAGACCCGGGGCCGAGGATGGCTACACCTTC. Protein product: CASRPGAEDGYTF. This chain connects TRBV3-1 (or the pseudogene TRBV3-2) to TRBJ1-2, with a tentative D call TRBD1 (5 bases). The V and J ends lost 6 bases and 6 bases respectively, with 14 bases between them. The CDR3 extends over 13 amino acids. Germline CDR1 LGHDT, CDR2 YNNKEL (reference sequence).

V is TRBV5-1 and J is TRBJ2-5; D may be TRBD1 (6 bases). Trimming stripped 4 bases from V and 9 bases from J, with 19 bases between. The CDR3 is 14 amino acids. Germline-derived CDR1 and CDR2 are SGHRS and YFSETQ. CDR3 sequence: CASSQGSAQVSQYF. Written as DNA, the CDR3 is TGCGCCAGCAGCCAGGGGAGCGCCCAAGTCTCCCAGTACTTC. Combining the CDR3 with reference TRBV5-1 and TRBJ2-5 gives the whole variable domain KAGVTQTPRYLIKTRGQQVTLSCSPISGHRSVSWYQQTPGQGLQFLFEYFSETQRNKGNFPGRFSGRQFSNSRSEMNVSTLELGDSALYLCASSQGSAQVSQYFGPGTRLLVL.

The chain carries TRBV7-2 and TRBJ2-1, with D uncertain. The CDR3 is made up of 13 amino acids. The ends were cut back, 6 bases at V and 8 bases at J, with 14 bases in the middle. Germline V lookup: CDR1 SGHTA, CDR2 FQGNSA. DNA for the CDR3: TGTGCCAGCAGGAGACTCGCTACGGATGAGCAGTTCTTC. Protein product: CASRRLATDEQFF.

This clone was seen only once. The gene calls are TRBV5-1 and TRBJ2-3, with 8 positions matching TRBD1. The germline V gene has CDR1 SGHRS and CDR2 YFSETQ. The CDR3 loop spans 13 amino acids. The ends lost 4 bases at V and 6 bases at J; junction bases unmatched: 4. DNA for the CDR3: TGCGCCAGCAGCACCCAGGGGGCCGATACGCAGTATTTT. Its translation: CASSTQGADTQYF.

This sequence joins TRBV30 and TRBJ1-2; 7 nucleotides line up with TRBD1. In germline, CDR1 is GTSNPN, CDR2 SVGIG (reference sequence). The CDR3 contains 13 residues. J lost 8 bases, V lost 0 bases, and 6 bases had no gene match. The CDR3 loop is CAWSVDRVDGYTF. CDR3 coding DNA: TGTGCCTGGAGTGTAGACAGGGTGGACGGCTACACCTTC.

CDR3 amino acids: CASSQDLGQGETQYF. For the CDR3, the DNA is TGTGCCAGCAGCCAAGATCTGGGACAGGGGGAGACCCAGTACTTC. This chain joins TRBV3-1 (or the pseudogene TRBV3-2) and TRBJ2-5; TRBD1 aligns across 10 bases. The trim removed 0 bases at V and 5 bases at J, leaving 3 bases unmatched. The CDR3 has 15 residues. Germline loops: CDR1 LGHDT, CDR2 YNNKEL (reference sequence).

The chain recombines TRBV10-3 with TRBJ2-6; TRBD2 might be the D (6 bases). Germline values: CDR1 ENHRY, CDR2 SYGVKD. The CDR3 consists of 16 residues. The V end was cut by 11 bases, the J end by 0 bases, with 17 bases between. The CDR3 reads CAAGGGDPSGANVLTF. CDR3 nucleotides: TGTGCCGCCGGGGGTGGGGACCCCTCTGGGGCCAACGTCCTGACTTTC.

This clone was found once. The chain couples TRBV5-1 to TRBJ2-3, with 9 bases identical to TRBD1. V gave up 0 bases and J gave up 4 bases; unmatched junction bases: 6. The CDR3 runs 16 residues. Germline CDR1 reads SGHRS; CDR2 reads YFSETQ. The CDR3 nucleotides read TGCGCCAGCAGCTTGGTAGTGACAGGGGGACCAGATACGCAGTATTTT. Translated: CASSLVVTGGPDTQYF.

CDR3 coding DNA: TGTGCCAGCTTCAGGGGAATCGGGGAGCTGTTTTTT. This sequence encodes CASFRGIGELFF. The V and J genes are TRBV12-3 or TRBV12-4 and TRBJ2-2, with a possible D match to TRBD1 (6 bases). The CDR3 contains 12 residues. V was cut by 8 bases and J by 7 bases, with 11 bases left in between.

This clone came up once. V usage is TRBV11-2 and J usage is TRBJ2-3; D is possibly TRBD2 (6 bases). The CDR3 has 10 amino acids. Germline CDR1 reads SGHAT; CDR2 reads FQNNGV. V gave up 4 bases and J gave up 11 bases, with 7 bases separating them. CDR3 in DNA: TGTGCCAGCAGCTCCGGGGGGCAGTATTTT. This codes for CASSSGGQYF.